The 22 T cell receptor beta chains below were found in one sample sequenced in a study of Ad26.COV2.S vaccination and SARS-CoV-2 variants. Data came from immunoSEQ multiplex PCR; TCRdb stores just in-frame clones and leaves some out. The table has hundreds of thousands of clones, around 89% seen once. Treatment specified: roughly 18 received Ad26.COV2.S at low or high dose, single or two shots; 5 received placebo; per-sample allocation not given. Sample collection was performed on day 63 after the first vaccine or placebo injection. The specimen was peripheral blood, collected in a trial of Ad26.COV2.S vaccine versus placebo. The receptors were gathered from a person aged 18 to 65 who received the Ad26.COV2.S COVID-19 vaccine or a placebo.

This sequence joins TRBV2 and TRBJ1-5, with unresolved D. Germline CDR1 SNHLY, CDR2 FYNNEI. The V and J ends lost 8 bases and 3 bases respectively, with 11 bases between them. The CDR3 runs 13 residues. CDR3 in amino acids: CASGWQLNQPQHF. The CDR3 coding sequence is TGTGCCAGCGGGTGGCAGCTCAATCAGCCCCAGCATTTT.

The chain joins TRBV30 to TRBJ2-2; a weak D match, TRBD2 (6 bases). Germline V lookup: CDR1 GTSNPN, CDR2 SVGIG (reference sequence). Trimming left V 7 bases short and J 6 bases short, with 9 bases between. The CDR3 has 11 amino acids. DNA for the CDR3: TGTGCCTCCAAGCGGGCCGGGGAGCTGTTTTTT. Translating gives CASKRAGELFF.

Details on this clone: Other DNA sequences of this sample code for an identical CDR3. The rearrangement uses TRBV2 and TRBJ2-2; no clear D. The CDR3 runs to 11 residues. Trimming took 5 bases from V and 4 from J, leaving 2 bases between them. Germline assignment: CDR1 SNHLY and CDR2 FYNNEI. The CDR3 is CASSLTGELFF. CDR3 DNA sequence: TGTGCCAGCAGTCTCACCGGGGAGCTGTTTTTT.

V gene TRBV6-2 or TRBV6-3 combines with J gene TRBJ2-7; 9 positions agree with TRBD2. This CDR3 is built from 15 residues. J gave up 0 bases and V 5 bases, and 5 bases lay outside the gene matches. The germline gives CDR1 MNHEY, CDR2 SVGEGT. The CDR3 sequence is CASSRTSGPSYEQYF. In DNA, the CDR3 is TGTGCCAGCAGTCGTACTAGCGGGCCCTCCTACGAGCAGTACTTC.

The gene calls are TRBV7-9 and TRBJ2-4, with TRBD1 matching 7 bases. The CDR3 consists of 17 residues. The germline CDR1 and CDR2 sequences are SEHNR and FQNEAQ (reference sequence). The V gene end was trimmed by 5 bases and the J gene end by 0 bases; junction bases not matched to a gene: 10. The CDR3 DNA follows: TGTGCCAGCAGCCCAGAGAAGGGGGCGGGAGCCAAAAACATTCAGTACTTC. It yields the protein CASSPEKGAGAKNIQYF.

The chain recombines TRBV5-1 with TRBJ1-2; D call uncertain. The V and J ends lost 5 bases and 5 bases respectively, with 22 bases between them. This CDR3 contains 16 residues. Looked up from germline, CDR1 is SGHRS and CDR2 is YFSETQ. This CDR3 is CASSPGENGLPYGYTF. In nucleotides, the CDR3 is TGCGCCAGCAGTCCCGGGGAAAACGGCCTTCCTTATGGCTACACCTTC.

The chain employs TRBV10-3 and TRBJ2-1, with 16 bases lining up with TRBD2. J gave up 0 bases and V 9 bases, and 8 bases lay outside the gene matches. Germline V gene data show CDR1 as ENHRY and CDR2 as SYGVKD. The CDR3 has 18 amino acids. DNA for the CDR3: TGTGCCATAAAAACGGGACTAGCGGGAGGGAGCTCCTACAATGAGCAGTTCTTC. Its translation: CAIKTGLAGGSSYNEQFF.

V gene TRBV5-5 combines with J gene TRBJ2-5, with a possible D match to TRBD2 (6 bases). CDR1 and CDR2 (germline): SGHKS, YYEKEE (reference sequence). This CDR3 has 15 amino acids. Between the trimmed V and J ends, which lost 0 bases and 4 bases, there was a span of 13 bases. For the CDR3, the DNA is TGTGCCAGCAGCTTGGCGGCGGGGAGTGGAGAGACCCAGTACTTC. Translating it yields CASSLAAGSGETQYF.

V and J are TRBV29-1 and TRBJ1-1; unclear D gene. There are 8 residues in the CDR3. Germline V lookup: CDR1 SQVTM, CDR2 ANQGSEA. Trimming shortened V by 6 bases and J by 8 bases, and 4 bases separated the two germline ends. For the CDR3, the DNA is TGCAGCGTCGGAGAAGCTTTCTTT. Residues: CSVGEAFF.

This rearrangement joins TRBV7-8 to TRBJ2-3, with D unresolved. CDR1 is SGHVS, CDR2 FQNEAQ, per germline. The CDR3 is 14 amino acids. V shed 3 bases and J shed 2 bases, with 9 bases lying between them. The CDR3: CASSLVQSTDTQYF. In DNA form, the CDR3 reads TGTGCCAGCAGCTTGGTTCAGTCCACAGATACGCAGTATTTT. The full variable domain, its missing parts supplied by reference TRBV7-8 and TRBJ2-3, is GAGVSQSPRYKVAKRGQDVALRCDPISGHVSLFWYQQALGQGPEFLTYFQNEAQLDKSGLPSDRFFAERPEGSVSTLKIQRTQQEDSAVYLCASSLVQSTDTQYFGPGTRLTVL.

This chain's CDR3 is CASSFGLAEGETQYF. CDR3 bases: TGTGCCAGCAGCTTTGGACTAGCGGAGGGAGAGACCCAGTACTTC. The rearrangement uses TRBV7-9 and TRBJ2-5, with 10 positions matching TRBD2. This CDR3 comprises 15 residues. Unmatched junction bases numbered 5, after V lost 3 bases and J lost 4 bases. The germline V gene encodes CDR1 SEHNR and CDR2 FQNEAQ (reference sequence).

The chain has TRBV19 and TRBJ2-1; TRBD2 matches 11 bases. Germline V lookup: CDR1 LNHDA, CDR2 SQIVND (reference sequence). V was pared by 1 base and J by 7 bases, with 6 bases of the junction left unmatched. The CDR3 covers 16 residues. The CDR3 is CASSIGLAGGLNEQFF. For the CDR3, the DNA is TGTGCCAGTAGTATAGGTCTAGCGGGGGGCCTAAATGAGCAGTTCTTC.

This clone came up once. V and J are TRBV7-9 and TRBJ2-7; the match to TRBD1 covers 7 bases. The germline V gene encodes CDR1 SEHNR and CDR2 FQNEAQ (reference sequence). This CDR3 spans 16 amino acids. The ends lost 5 bases at V and 2 bases at J; junction bases unmatched: 12. The CDR3 region is CASSHPQGRGTYEQYF. CDR3 in DNA: TGTGCCAGCAGCCACCCACAGGGGAGAGGGACCTACGAGCAGTACTTC. Variable domain in full (rest from reference TRBV7-9 and TRBJ2-7): DTGVSQNPRHKITKRGQNVTFRCDPISEHNRLYWYRQTLGQGPEFLTYFQNEAQLEKSRLLSDRFSAERPKGSFSTLEIQRTEQGDSAMYLCASSHPQGRGTYEQYFGPGTRLTVT.

The chain employs TRBV5-1 and TRBJ2-3, with 15 bases lining up with TRBD2. Trimming took 4 bases from V and 4 from J; bases not matched to a gene: 4. Germline lookup yields CDR1 SGHRS and CDR2 YFSETQ. The CDR3 runs 16 residues. This CDR3 is CASSRTSGRAADTQYF. The CDR3 DNA reads TGCGCCAGCAGCCGGACTAGCGGGAGGGCCGCAGATACGCAGTATTTT.

This clone appeared once. The rearrangement joins TRBV6-6 to TRBJ1-1; 7 bases are shared with TRBD1. This CDR3 contains 15 residues. Germline V gene data show CDR1 as MNHNY and CDR2 as SVGAGI (reference sequence). V shed 4 bases and J 5 bases; nucleotides not matched to a gene: 10. CDR3 sequence: CASSLVRQGGTEAFF. Here the CDR3 DNA reads TGTGCCAGCAGTTTGGTTCGACAGGGCGGAACTGAAGCTTTCTTT.

This sequence joins TRBV27 and TRBJ1-5; D may be TRBD1 (5 bases). The V gene's germline CDR1 is MNHEY and CDR2 SMNVEV (reference sequence). V lost 2 bases and J lost 5, with 10 bases in between. This CDR3 is 14 amino acids long. DNA for the CDR3: TGTGCCAGCAGTTTAAAGGTGGGGGATCAGCCCCAGCATTTT. Encoded protein: CASSLKVGDQPQHF.

V gene TRBV28 combines with J gene TRBJ2-7; unclear D gene. Germline CDR1 and CDR2: MDHEN and SYDVKM. V lost 5 bases to trimming and J lost 2 bases, with 10 bases between them. The CDR3 extends over 13 amino acids. CDR3: CASSTRQAYEQYF. For the CDR3, the DNA is TGTGCCAGCAGTACACGGCAGGCCTACGAGCAGTACTTC.

The chain combines TRBV7-2 with TRBJ2-5; D is ambiguous. The CDR3 extends over 12 amino acids. CDR1 and CDR2 (germline): SGHTA, FQGNSA. Trimming removed 1 base from V and 7 bases from J, with 7 bases in between. This chain's CDR3 is CASSLGLGTQYF. The CDR3 region has the DNA TGTGCCAGCAGCTTAGGATTGGGGACCCAGTACTTC.

V gene TRBV7-8 combines with J gene TRBJ2-3; D is perhaps TRBD1 (6 bases). V was clipped by 5 bases and J by 6 bases, with 9 bases between them. The length of the CDR3 is 12 residues. Germline CDR1 reads SGHVS; CDR2 reads FQNEAQ. In nucleotides, the CDR3 is TGTGCCAGCAGCCTCACAGGGGATACGCAGTATTTT. Translated: CASSLTGDTQYF.

V usage is TRBV11-1 and J usage is TRBJ1-1, with 9 bases that match TRBD1. The V gene's germline CDR1 is SGHAT and CDR2 FQDESV (reference sequence). The V gene end was trimmed by 5 bases and the J gene end by 7 bases; junction bases not matched to a gene: 11. CDR3 length: 15 amino acids. CDR3 sequence: CASSTQTGGISEAFF. DNA of the CDR3: TGTGCCAGCAGCACCCAGACAGGGGGTATAAGTGAAGCTTTCTTT.

V and J are TRBV5-6 and TRBJ1-1; no firm D call. The CDR3 totals 15 residues. Trimming took 5 bases from V and 4 from J, leaving 18 bases between them. Germline CDR1 reads SGHDT; CDR2 reads YYEEEE. The CDR3 coding sequence is TGTGCCAGCAGTTCCCTCGGGGATTATCGCACTGAAGCTTTCTTT. Translated: CASSSLGDYRTEAFF.

In nucleotides, the CDR3 is TGTGCCAGTAGTCCCCGGAGGGGCTCCTACGAGCAGTACTTC. Its protein product is CASSPRRGSYEQYF. The chain couples TRBV19 to TRBJ2-7; D may be TRBD2 (6 bases). The CDR3 totals 14 residues. Germline-derived CDR1 and CDR2 are LNHDA and SQIVND (reference sequence). The V gene lost 5 bases and the J gene lost 0 bases, with 11 bases spanning the gap.